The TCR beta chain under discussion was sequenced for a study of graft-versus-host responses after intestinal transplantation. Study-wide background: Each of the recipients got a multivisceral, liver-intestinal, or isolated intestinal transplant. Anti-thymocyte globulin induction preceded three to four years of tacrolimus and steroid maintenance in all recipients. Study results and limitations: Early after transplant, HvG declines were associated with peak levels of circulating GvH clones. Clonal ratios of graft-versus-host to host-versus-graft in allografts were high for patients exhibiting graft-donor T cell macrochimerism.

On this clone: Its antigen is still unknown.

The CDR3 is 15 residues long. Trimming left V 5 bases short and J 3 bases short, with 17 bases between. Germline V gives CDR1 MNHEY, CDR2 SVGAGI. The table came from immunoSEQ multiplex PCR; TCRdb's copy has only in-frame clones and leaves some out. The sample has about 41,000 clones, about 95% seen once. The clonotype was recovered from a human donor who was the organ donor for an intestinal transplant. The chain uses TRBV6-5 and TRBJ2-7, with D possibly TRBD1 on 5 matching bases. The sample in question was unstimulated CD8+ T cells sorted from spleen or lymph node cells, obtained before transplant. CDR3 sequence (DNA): TGTGCCAGCAGTCCTGACAGTAACAACTTCTACGAGCAGTACTTC. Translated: CASSPDSNNFYEQYF.